This T cell receptor (beta chain) was sequenced in a study of shared clonotypes between healthy human individuals. The germline V gene encodes CDR1 GTSNPN and CDR2 SVGIG (reference sequence). The CDR3 covers 12 residues. Libraries were prepared by immunoSEQ multiplex PCR; TCRdb keeps only in-frame clonotypes and omits some of them. The repertoire consists of 2 million to 2.5 million clones, with 80% to 95% occurring once and the leading ten covering roughly 0.36%. Comment on this clone: The junction and the germline gene differ at one end; a read error may be behind it.

The V and J genes are TRBV30 and TRBJ1-2; D ambiguous. The TCR originated in a man younger than 35 in good health. Some clones in this sample may be carry-over from other donors' samples. What was sequenced was naive CD4+ T cells from PBMCs. Subset indicated: CD45RA+ positively selected. The CDR3 sequence is CAWSSAGYRYTF. The CDR3 DNA follows: TGTGCCTGGAGTTCGGCAGGCTATCGCTACACCTTC.